The 28 T cell receptor beta chains given below trace back to one sample, sequenced in a study of blood T cell repertoires in COVID-19. Assay: immunoSEQ multiplex PCR; the TCRdb copy retains only in-frame clones and omits some. This table has about 160,000 clones, roughly 89% appearing once. Material: peripheral blood. These receptor sequences come from a woman aged 70-85 years with COVID-19, enrolled during active disease.

The V and J genes are TRBV7-3 and TRBJ1-1; D ambiguous. CDR3 length: 13 residues. Trimming removed 3 bases at V and 6 bases at J, with 11 bases between. Germline CDR1 SGHTA, CDR2 FQGTGA. In nucleotides, the CDR3 is TGTGCCAGCAGCTTCGACTGGAGGGCTGAAGCTTTCTTT. Its protein product is CASSFDWRAEAFF.

J is TRBJ2-2 and V is TRBV5-6; 9 positions match TRBD1. This CDR3 has 17 amino acids. CDR1 and CDR2 from the germline V gene are SGHDT and YYEEEE. V was clipped by 0 bases and J by 2 bases; unmatched bases: 5. CDR3: CASSLVGTGLNTGELFF. As DNA, the CDR3 is TGTGCCAGCAGCTTGGTGGGGACAGGGCTCAACACCGGGGAGCTGTTTTTT.

This rearrangement joins TRBV7-2 to TRBJ2-7; D unclear. Germline V gene data show CDR1 as SGHTA and CDR2 as FQGNSA. This CDR3 is built from 14 residues. V lost 4 bases to trimming and J lost 0 bases, with 10 bases between them. The CDR3 region is CASSWSPSSYEQYF. CDR3 DNA sequence: TGTGCCAGCAGCTGGTCCCCGAGCTCCTACGAGCAGTACTTC. Full variable domain (remainder filled in from reference TRBV7-2 and TRBJ2-7): GAGVSQSPSNKVTEKGKDVELRCDPISGHTALYWYRQSLGQGLEFLIYFQGNSAPDKSGLPSDRFSAERTGGSVSTLTIQRTQQEDSAVYLCASSWSPSSYEQYFGPGTRLTVT.

The chain has TRBV27 and TRBJ2-7; the D gene is possibly TRBD1 (5 bases). The germline CDR1 and CDR2 sequences are MNHEY and SMNVEV (reference sequence). This CDR3 region has 14 residues. V was cut by 5 bases and J by 2 bases, with 13 bases left in between. DNA for the CDR3: TGTGCCAGCAGTCCCGTAGACAGTCCCTACGAGCAGTACTTC. Residues: CASSPVDSPYEQYF.

The chain couples TRBV6-5 to TRBJ1-5; possibly TRBD1 for D (6 bases). Germline values: CDR1 MNHEY, CDR2 SVGAGI. This CDR3 is built from 15 residues. Trimming cost V 8 bases and J 2 bases, with 16 bases left between them. In nucleotides, the CDR3 is TGTGCCAGCGGAGAACAGGGAATGGGCAATCAGCCCCAGCATTTT. Amino acid sequence: CASGEQGMGNQPQHF.

In its sample, this clone was seen once. The J gene is TRBJ1-2, the V gene TRBV10-3; 9 nucleotides agree with TRBD1. The J segment lost 4 bases and the V segment lost 4 bases, leaving 4 bases of the junction unmatched. Germline V gives CDR1 ENHRY, CDR2 SYGVKD. The CDR3 has 14 residues. CDR3 coding DNA: TGTGCCATCAGTGGGGACAGGGCTTCCTATGGCTACACCTTC. This translates into CAISGDRASYGYTF.

V is TRBV6-1 and J is TRBJ2-1; 7 bases align to TRBD2. Germline-derived CDR1 and CDR2 are MNHNS and SASEGT. The CDR3 sequence is 16 residues long. V shed 3 bases and J 8 bases; nucleotides not matched to a gene: 13. The CDR3 here is CASSEVWGGGRHEQFF. CDR3 coding DNA: TGTGCCAGCAGTGAGGTCTGGGGCGGGGGTCGGCATGAGCAGTTCTTC.

The CDR3 spells CASSFPGGSGGSTDTQYF. CDR3 nucleotides: TGTGCCAGCAGCTTCCCGGGAGGAAGCGGGGGTAGCACAGATACGCAGTATTTT. V usage is TRBV11-2 and J usage is TRBJ2-3; TRBD2 matches at 8 bases. V shed 3 bases and J 0 bases; nucleotides not matched to a gene: 11. Per the germline V gene, CDR1 is SGHAT and CDR2 is FQNNGV. The CDR3 totals 18 residues.

The rearrangement links TRBV4-2 to TRBJ2-1, with a possible D match to TRBD1 (6 bases). The V end was cut by 0 bases, the J end by 3 bases, with 9 bases between. Germline V CDR1 and CDR2: LGHNA, YNFKEQ. CDR3 size: 15 residues. In DNA, the CDR3 is TGTGCCAGCAGCCAAGATACAGGGAGCTACAATGAGCAGTTCTTC. As protein: CASSQDTGSYNEQFF.

This clone was seen only a few times. This chain's CDR3 is CASSAGTGVAYGYTF. In DNA, the CDR3 is TGTGCCAGCAGTGCCGGGACAGGGGTCGCCTATGGCTACACCTTC. The chain has TRBV2 and TRBJ1-2; 10 bases line up with TRBD1. V shed 4 bases, J shed 4 bases, and the junction held 6 bases outside the gene matches. The CDR3 consists of 15 residues. In germline, CDR1 is SNHLY, CDR2 FYNNEI.

The chain joins TRBV5-1 to TRBJ2-5; 7 bases are shared with TRBD1. The CDR3 loop spans 15 amino acids. Germline CDR1 reads SGHRS; CDR2 reads YFSETQ. With V trimmed by 0 bases and J by 1 base, 3 bases remained unmatched. This CDR3 reads CASSLGGQIQETQYF. CDR3 nucleotides: TGCGCCAGCAGCTTGGGGGGACAGATCCAAGAGACCCAGTACTTC.

This clone was recorded once. The V call is TRBV5-6, the J call TRBJ1-5, with D hard to call. The CDR3 consists of 15 residues. The germline V and J ends were trimmed by 4 bases and 2 bases, with 13 bases remaining between them. The germline V gene has CDR1 SGHDT and CDR2 YYEEEE. The CDR3 loop is CASSRTGLGNQPQHF. CDR3 DNA sequence: TGTGCCAGCAGCCGAACCGGTTTAGGCAATCAGCCCCAGCATTTT.

This chain connects TRBV11-2 to TRBJ1-1, with 7 bases matching TRBD1. Germline assignment: CDR1 SGHAT and CDR2 FQNNGV. With V trimmed by 5 bases and J by 4 bases, 7 bases remained unmatched. The CDR3 loop spans 14 amino acids. In DNA, the CDR3 is TGTGCCAGCAGCCCTAAGACAGGGACCACTGAAGCTTTCTTT. This translates into CASSPKTGTTEAFF.

The genes are TRBV6-5 and TRBJ2-7; TRBD1 might be the D (5 bases). Germline loops: CDR1 MNHEY, CDR2 SVGAGI. There are 15 residues in the CDR3. The germline V and J ends were trimmed by 0 bases and 0 bases, with 9 bases remaining between them. CDR3 residues: CASSYSSQGSYEQYF. CDR3 sequence (DNA): TGTGCCAGCAGTTACTCCTCCCAGGGCTCCTACGAGCAGTACTTC.

The chain combines TRBV28 with TRBJ1-2; tentative D call: TRBD1 (5 bases). The CDR3 extends over 16 amino acids. Trimming shortened V by 5 bases and J by 4 bases, and 20 bases separated the two germline ends. Per the germline V gene, CDR1 is MDHEN and CDR2 is SYDVKM. The DNA for the CDR3 is TGTGCCAGCAGTCCGGACTGGCAGGGAGGGACCTATGGCTACACCTTC. It codes for CASSPDWQGGTYGYTF.

The V and J genes are TRBV5-1 and TRBJ2-5; TRBD1 aligns across 7 bases. Germline V gives CDR1 SGHRS, CDR2 YFSETQ. CDR3 size: 14 residues. V was clipped by 4 bases and J by 5 bases; unmatched bases: 8. CDR3 protein: CASSPDRTVETQYF. The CDR3 DNA is TGCGCCAGCAGCCCGGACAGGACGGTTGAGACCCAGTACTTC.

This chain connects TRBV6-6 to TRBJ2-5; D unresolved. Trimming pared 6 bases from V and 5 bases from J, leaving 7 bases between. The germline CDR1 and CDR2 sequences are MNHNY and SVGAGI (reference sequence). CDR3 length equals 11 residues. The CDR3 is CASSRGETQYF. Written as DNA, the CDR3 is TGTGCCAGCAGCCGTGGCGAGACCCAGTACTTC.

The chain couples TRBV2 to TRBJ1-3; TRBD1 is a possible D gene (6 bases). The germline CDR1 and CDR2 sequences are SNHLY and FYNNEI. Trimming cost V 4 bases and J 2 bases, with 15 bases left between them. CDR3 length: 16 residues. CDR3 residues: CASSGQGRGTGNTIYF. CDR3 coding DNA: TGTGCCAGCAGTGGCCAGGGGCGGGGGACTGGAAACACCATATATTTT.

The chain joins TRBV30 to TRBJ1-5, with a tentative D call TRBD1 (5 bases). CDR3 size: 16 residues. CDR1 and CDR2 (germline): GTSNPN, SVGIG (reference sequence). V lost 3 bases, J lost 5 bases, and 20 bases lay in between. The CDR3 protein is CAWSQDSDSRYQPQHF. The CDR3 coding sequence is TGTGCCTGGAGCCAAGATTCAGACAGCCGCTATCAGCCCCAGCATTTT.

The chain links TRBV2 to TRBJ2-1, with TRBD2 matching over 16 bases. V gave up 9 bases and J gave up 1 base; unmatched junction bases: 9. The germline gives CDR1 SNHLY, CDR2 FYNNEI. This CDR3 region has 18 residues. The CDR3 is CASVGLAGGTGSYNEQFF. The CDR3 DNA follows: TGTGCCAGTGTGGGACTAGCGGGGGGGACTGGGTCCTACAATGAGCAGTTCTTC.

The V and J genes are TRBV19 and TRBJ1-5; TRBD1 matches 8 bases. This CDR3 spans 22 amino acids. CDR1 and CDR2 (germline): LNHDA, SQIVND (reference sequence). Losses at the gene ends were 6 bases for V and 6 bases for J; bases not matched to a gene: 31. The chain's CDR3 is CASSPDGYALSSGQGLSQPQHF. CDR3 nucleotides: TGTGCCAGTAGCCCCGACGGTTATGCCCTTTCCTCCGGACAGGGTCTAAGTCAGCCCCAGCATTTT.

The chain links TRBV6-5 to TRBJ1-1; D is uncertain. CDR1 is MNHEY, CDR2 SVGAGI, per germline. Trimming stripped 6 bases from V and 0 bases from J, with 8 bases between. There are 13 residues in the CDR3. CDR3 DNA sequence: TGTGCCAGCAGCCGAAAGCTGAACACTGAAGCTTTCTTT. Protein product: CASSRKLNTEAFF.

In DNA, the CDR3 is TGTGCCAGCAGGAGGGAGGGCGGGGAGCTGTTTTTT. Translated, it gives CASRREGGELFF. The chain is built from TRBV2 and TRBJ2-2; 7 positions agree with TRBD2. In germline, CDR1 is SNHLY, CDR2 FYNNEI. This CDR3 region has 12 residues. V gave up 6 bases and J gave up 7 bases; unmatched junction bases: 2.

This chain uses TRBV5-6 with TRBJ2-1; 14 bases fit TRBD2. Germline V CDR1 and CDR2: SGHDT, YYEEEE. The V and J ends lost 5 bases and 10 bases, in that order; junction bases with no gene match: 14. This CDR3 spans 17 amino acids. The CDR3 nucleotides read TGTGCCAGCAGTCCGGTGACTAGCGGGGGGGCCTTCAGGGAGCAGTTCTTC. Its translation: CASSPVTSGGAFREQFF.

The J gene is TRBJ1-2, the V gene TRBV10-2, with D tentatively TRBD1 (5 bases). Deletions cut 7 bases from V and 0 bases from J, with 12 bases between. The CDR3 is 14 residues long. CDR1 is WSHSY and CDR2 is SAAADI in the germline V gene. As DNA, the CDR3 is TGCGCCAGCACTTCAGGGATAACTAACTATGGCTACACCTTC. This sequence encodes CASTSGITNYGYTF.

This clone was recorded a few times. CDR3 in DNA: TGTGCCAGCAGCCCCCAACGGGACAGGGCTGAAGCTTTCTTT. As protein: CASSPQRDRAEAFF. The rearrangement uses TRBV6-5 and TRBJ1-1, with 9 bases matching TRBD1. The J segment lost 6 bases and the V segment lost 6 bases, leaving 8 bases of the junction unmatched. This CDR3 has 14 residues. From germline, CDR1 is MNHEY and CDR2 SVGAGI.

In this sample, this clone turned up once. The J gene is TRBJ1-1, the V gene TRBV6-5; D may be TRBD1 (6 bases). The CDR3 is 12 amino acids. Between the trimmed V and J ends, which lost 5 bases and 5 bases, there was a span of 9 bases. The V gene's germline CDR1 is MNHEY and CDR2 SVGAGI. The CDR3 here is CASSRQATEAFF. CDR3 sequence (DNA): TGTGCCAGCAGTAGACAGGCTACTGAAGCTTTCTTT.

This clone appeared once. This rearrangement joins TRBV24-1 to TRBJ1-5, with D possibly matching TRBD1 (6 bases). The V gene lost 3 bases and the J gene lost 4 bases, with 12 bases spanning the gap. This CDR3 is built from 15 residues. Germline values: CDR1 KGHDR, CDR2 SFDVKD. CDR3 DNA sequence: TGTGCCACCAGTGATCCGGGGACACCGAATCAGCCCCAGCATTTT. Protein sequence: CATSDPGTPNQPQHF.